This T cell receptor beta chain was recovered during a study of blood T cell repertoires in COVID-19. As for the study in general: PBMCs, B-cell-depleted T cells, or T cells were the source of the cDNA or gDNA that made up the material.

Participant-given clinical history determined each cohort assignment. For recovered donors of Cohort 3, there were two negative PCRs, clearance, or symptom resolution. Only in-frame clones appear in the TCRdb table, and some are missing; sequencing was by immunoSEQ multiplex PCR. The table has a few hundred thousand clones, roughly 80% seen once. This clonotype was sampled from a woman aged 45-59 years who had recovered from COVID-19. Sample: PBMCs or T cells enriched from blood (not recorded which).

The DNA of the CDR3 is TGTGCCTGGAGTGTAGCAGAGGGTAGTTCACCCCTCCACTTT. Its protein is CAWSVAEGSSPLHF. The chain joins TRBV30 to TRBJ1-6; D is uncertain. CDR3 size: 14 residues. CDR1 is GTSNPN and CDR2 is SVGIG in the germline V gene (reference sequence). The ends were cut back, 0 bases at V and 9 bases at J, with 12 bases in the middle.